The clone carrying this TCR beta chain appeared a few times. In TCRdb, the RT-PCR reads were re-called with MiXCR into one record per CDR3 protein. The sample records hundreds of thousands of distinct CDR3 sequences, around 41% being singletons. The junction had 5 bases not matched to a gene; V was cut back by 2 bases and J by 6 bases. The CDR3 runs 13 residues. Germline assignment: CDR1 DFQATT and CDR2 SNEGSKA (reference sequence). The data are from a study of patients and donors after allogeneic stem cell transplantation. Sequencing was carried out using blood, either unsorted or a sorted T cell fraction (not recorded which). The receptor was isolated from a human donor who was either an allogeneic HSCT recipient or a stem cell or donor lymphocyte infusion donor (not recorded which). It is not recorded whose cells these are; they may come from a transplant donor. The chain has TRBV20-1 and TRBJ1-2, with TRBD1 identical over 8 bases. The CDR3 reads CSARWTGWDGYTF. CDR3 coding DNA: TGCAGTGCTAGATGGACAGGGTGGGATGGCTACACCTTC.